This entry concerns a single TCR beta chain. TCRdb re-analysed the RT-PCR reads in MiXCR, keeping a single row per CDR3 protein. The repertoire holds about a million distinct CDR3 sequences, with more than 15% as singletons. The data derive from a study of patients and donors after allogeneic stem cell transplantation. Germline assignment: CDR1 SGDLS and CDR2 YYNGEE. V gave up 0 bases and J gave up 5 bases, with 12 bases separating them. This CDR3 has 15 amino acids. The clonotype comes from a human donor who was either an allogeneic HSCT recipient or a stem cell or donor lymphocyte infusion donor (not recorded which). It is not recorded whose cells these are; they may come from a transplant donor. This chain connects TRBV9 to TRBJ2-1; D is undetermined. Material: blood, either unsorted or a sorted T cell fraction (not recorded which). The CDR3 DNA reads TGTGCCAGCAGCGTAGAGGGTGGAAGGAACAATGAGCAGTTCTTC. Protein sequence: CASSVEGGRNNEQFF.